The rows below give T cell receptor beta chains drawn from one sample of a study of T cells in Graves' hyperthyroidism and ophthalmopathy. TCRdb independently ran MiXCR on the multiplex PCR reads; one entry per CDR3 protein. The sample lists 700,000 or so distinct CDR3 sequences, more than 14% occurring once. Source material: blood. These TCRs come from a woman aged 45-65 years with Graves' ophthalmopathy. CDR3s leave out the opening cysteine and the closing phenylalanine or tryptophan. The D gene is left open where the match is weak. Clone size is given for some rows only: seen once, a few or many times, or a class if the clone is expanded.

d_call clone_size j_call v_call cdr3_aa
TRBD2 NA TRBJ2-3 TRBV9 ASSVLAGNSDTQY
NA many TRBJ2-1 TRBV2 ASSEDRIPTNEQF
TRBD1 many TRBJ2-7 TRBV30 AWAHGTGAYEQY
TRBD1 few TRBJ1-5 TRBV19 ASSIDRGRSNQPQH
NA many TRBJ1-1 TRBV30 AWTLSPNTEAF
NA many TRBJ2-3 TRBV3-1 ASSQDRAATSTDTQY
TRBD1 many TRBJ1-5 TRBV12-3/TRBV12-4 ASGGTGGYQPQH
NA few TRBJ1-2 TRBV6-2/TRBV6-3 ASSRQVNYGYT
NA many TRBJ2-3 TRBV5-1 ASSYGREFGSDTQY
NA NA TRBJ1-2 TRBV29-1 SARPPGDGYT
TRBD1 NA TRBJ2-2 TRBV2 ASSIQGAKNTGELF
NA NA TRBJ2-7 TRBV6-5 ASSYSSGTPSSEQY
NA many TRBJ2-1 TRBV2 ASSFSRANEQF
TRBD2 many TRBJ2-3 TRBV7-2 ASKVVAGRTDTQY
TRBD1 few TRBJ2-7 TRBV4-1 ASSQPPDRSSYEQY
NA NA TRBJ2-5 TRBV19 ASRVRAQETQY
NA few TRBJ2-1 TRBV20-1 SARVGQAYNEQF
NA many TRBJ2-5 TRBV20-1 SATGTGETQY
NA few TRBJ2-5 TRBV7-2 ASSLYTIETQY
NA few TRBJ2-2 TRBV6-1 ASKGTLRQTGELF
TRBD2 many TRBJ2-1 TRBV20-1 SASSTSGRAHNEQF
TRBD2 many TRBJ2-7 TRBV15 ATSRGTSGSSYEQY
NA many TRBJ2-5 TRBV28 ASSFASRQETQY
TRBD2 many TRBJ2-1 TRBV28 ASSLLPSGINEQF
NA many TRBJ1-1 TRBV2 ASSIQKNTEAF
NA few TRBJ2-7 TRBV6-2/TRBV6-3 ASSSDGTYEQY
TRBD1 many TRBJ2-7 TRBV6-1 ASSYGTGFGYEQY
NA NA TRBJ2-7 TRBV7-9 ASIPNTGTFSYEQY
NA few TRBJ2-5 TRBV20-1 SAFLEIGETQY
NA NA TRBJ2-1 TRBV7-8 ASSIRDGYNEQF
TRBD1 few TRBJ1-1 TRBV18 ASSPFWTGRNTEAF
NA many TRBJ1-1 TRBV5-1 ASSLGPLMNTEAF
NA NA TRBJ2-3 TRBV29-1 SVGTTQRDTQY
NA NA TRBJ1-1 TRBV5-8 ASSLYYTEAL
NA NA TRBJ2-1 TRBV29-1 SVEGGKKNEQF
NA many TRBJ1-1 TRBV28 ASTPEGGSMNTEAF
NA many TRBJ1-1 TRBV7-3 ASSPRATANTEAF